Listed below are T cell receptor beta chains from one sample, sequenced in a study of regulatory T cells in long-lasting Graves disease. One entry per CDR3 protein, called by TCRdb with MiXCR from the multiplex PCR reads. The data show roughly 500,000 distinct CDR3 sequences, 12% to 15% seen once. These same records also appear under a second study, on T cells in Graves' hyperthyroidism and ophthalmopathy.

The sequences come from peripheral blood mononuclear cells (PBMCs), collected at new diagnosis, from a patient treated with antithyroid drugs. Receptors were obtained from a woman in her 50s with Graves disease. Both conserved end residues are part of each CDR3.

J gene | V gene | CDR3 protein
TRBJ2-1 | TRBV12-3/TRBV12-4 | CASSLAGVVYEQFF
TRBJ2-5 | TRBV20-1 | CSATIQGTQYF
TRBJ1-5 | TRBV27 | CASSHIGGADQPQHF
TRBJ1-5 | TRBV24-1 | CATSEDGNQPQHF
TRBJ1-1 | TRBV3-1 | CASSHLGSSSTEAFF
TRBJ1-1 | TRBV28 | CASSSTSRERAFF
TRBJ2-1 | TRBV18 | CASSPGAENNEQFF
TRBJ2-3 | TRBV28 | CASTPLGQGIADTQYF
TRBJ2-1 | TRBV7-9 | CASSLTTSEFYNEQFF
TRBJ1-2 | TRBV28 | CASSSGRLDGYTF
TRBJ1-1 | TRBV18 | CASSGRDSSNTEAFF
TRBJ1-1 | TRBV29-1 | CSVETGEAFF
TRBJ2-7 | TRBV7-8 | CASSFVRGYEQYF
TRBJ1-2 | TRBV6-1 | CASTSPGQGPKYGYTF
TRBJ2-7 | TRBV7-9 | CASSYQLVPYEQYF
TRBJ1-5 | TRBV27 | CASSLMVSQPQHF
TRBJ2-3 | TRBV5-1 | CASNLGGVTTDTQYF
TRBJ1-4 | TRBV7-2 | CASSLSDRGFTSPNEKLFF
TRBJ1-1 | TRBV28 | CASSPPGKTEAFF
TRBJ1-1 | TRBV6-1 | CARTQNPEAFF
TRBJ2-2 | TRBV6-5 | CASSYERTGELFF
TRBJ2-2 | TRBV11-2 | CASSLSADLNTGELFF
TRBJ1-2 | TRBV12-3/TRBV12-4 | CASSLTPSYGYTF
TRBJ2-3 | TRBV28 | CASSETPGSTDTQYF